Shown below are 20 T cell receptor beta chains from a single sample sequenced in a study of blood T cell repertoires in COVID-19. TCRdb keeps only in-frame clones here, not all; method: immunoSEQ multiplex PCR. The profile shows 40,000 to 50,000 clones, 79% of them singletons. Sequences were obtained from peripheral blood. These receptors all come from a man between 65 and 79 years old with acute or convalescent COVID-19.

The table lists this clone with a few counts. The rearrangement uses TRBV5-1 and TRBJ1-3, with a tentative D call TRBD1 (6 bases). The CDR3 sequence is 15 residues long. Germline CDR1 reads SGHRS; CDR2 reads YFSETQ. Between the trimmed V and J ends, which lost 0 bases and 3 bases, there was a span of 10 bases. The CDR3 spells CASSLEGRGGNTIYF. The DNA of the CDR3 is TGCGCCAGCAGCTTGGAAGGCAGGGGTGGAAACACCATATATTTT.

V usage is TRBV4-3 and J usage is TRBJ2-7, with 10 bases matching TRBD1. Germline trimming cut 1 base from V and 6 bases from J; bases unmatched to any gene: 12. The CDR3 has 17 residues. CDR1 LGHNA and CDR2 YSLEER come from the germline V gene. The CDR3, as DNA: TGCGCCAGCAGCCAAGGGACCTTTGGTGGGACAGGGGCCGAGCAGTACTTC. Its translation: CASSQGTFGGTGAEQYF.

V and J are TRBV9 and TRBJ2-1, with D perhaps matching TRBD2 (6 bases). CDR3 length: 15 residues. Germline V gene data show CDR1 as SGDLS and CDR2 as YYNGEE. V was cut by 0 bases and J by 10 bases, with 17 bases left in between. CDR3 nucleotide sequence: TGTGCCAGCAGCGTAGGGCCAACTAGCAGTAGGGAGCAGTTCTTC. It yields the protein CASSVGPTSSREQFF. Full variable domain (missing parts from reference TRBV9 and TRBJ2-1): DSGVTQTPKHLITATGQRVTLRCSPRSGDLSVYWYQQSLDQGLQFLIQYYNGEERAKGNILERFSAQQFPDLHSELNLSSLELGDSALYFCASSVGPTSSREQFFGPGTRLTVL.

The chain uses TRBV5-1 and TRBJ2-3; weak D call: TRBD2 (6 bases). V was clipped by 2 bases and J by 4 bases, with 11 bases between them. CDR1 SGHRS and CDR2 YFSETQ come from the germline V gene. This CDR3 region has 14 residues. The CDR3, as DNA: TGCGCCAGCAGCTTAAGAACTAGCTCAGATACGCAGTATTTT. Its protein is CASSLRTSSDTQYF.

This CDR3 reads CASSQGARVVEAFF. CDR3 DNA: TGTGCCAGCAGCCAAGGGGCGCGGGTGGTTGAAGCTTTCTTT. The chain recombines TRBV3-1 (or the pseudogene TRBV3-2) with TRBJ1-1; D is unresolved. Between the trimmed V and J ends, which lost 1 base and 7 bases, there was a span of 13 bases. Germline loops: CDR1 LGHDT, CDR2 YNNKEL (reference sequence). The CDR3 is 14 amino acids.

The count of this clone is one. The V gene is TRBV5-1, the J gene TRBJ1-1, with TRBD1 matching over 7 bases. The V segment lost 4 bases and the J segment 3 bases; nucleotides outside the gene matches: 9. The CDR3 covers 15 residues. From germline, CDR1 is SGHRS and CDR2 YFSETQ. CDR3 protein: CASSPSDRRYTEAFF. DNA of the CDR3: TGCGCCAGCAGCCCTTCGGACAGGCGATACACTGAAGCTTTCTTT.

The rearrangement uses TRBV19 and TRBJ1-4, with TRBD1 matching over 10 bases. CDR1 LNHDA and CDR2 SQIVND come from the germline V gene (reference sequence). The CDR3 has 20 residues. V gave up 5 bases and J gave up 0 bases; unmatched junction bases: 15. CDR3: CASSPPGTGVGLATNEKLFF. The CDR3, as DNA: TGTGCCAGTAGTCCCCCCGGGACAGGGGTTGGACTAGCAACTAATGAAAAACTGTTTTTT.

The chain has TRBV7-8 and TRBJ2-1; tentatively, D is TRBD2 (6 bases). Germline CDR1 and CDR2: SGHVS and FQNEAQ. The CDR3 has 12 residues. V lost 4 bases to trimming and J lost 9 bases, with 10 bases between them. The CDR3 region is CASSWSRGEQFF. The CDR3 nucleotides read TGTGCCAGCAGCTGGTCGCGGGGTGAGCAGTTCTTC.

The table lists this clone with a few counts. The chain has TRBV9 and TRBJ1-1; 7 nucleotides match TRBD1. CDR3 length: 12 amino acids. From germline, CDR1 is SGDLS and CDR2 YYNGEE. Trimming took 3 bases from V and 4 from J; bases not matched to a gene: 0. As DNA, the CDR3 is TGTGCCAGCAGCGGGGACAGCACTGAAGCTTTCTTT. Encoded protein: CASSGDSTEAFF.

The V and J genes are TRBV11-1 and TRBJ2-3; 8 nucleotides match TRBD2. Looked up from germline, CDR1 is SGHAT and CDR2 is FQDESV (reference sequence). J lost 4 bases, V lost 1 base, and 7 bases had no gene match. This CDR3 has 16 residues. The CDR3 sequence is CASSLEVAGPADTQYF. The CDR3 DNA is TGTGCCAGCAGCTTAGAGGTAGCGGGGCCGGCAGATACGCAGTATTTT.

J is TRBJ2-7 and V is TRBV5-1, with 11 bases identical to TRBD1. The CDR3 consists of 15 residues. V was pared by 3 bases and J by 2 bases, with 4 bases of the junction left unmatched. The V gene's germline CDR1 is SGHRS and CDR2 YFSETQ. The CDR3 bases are TGCGCCAGCAGCTGGGGACAGGGGGGACCCTACGAGCAGTACTTC. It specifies CASSWGQGGPYEQYF.

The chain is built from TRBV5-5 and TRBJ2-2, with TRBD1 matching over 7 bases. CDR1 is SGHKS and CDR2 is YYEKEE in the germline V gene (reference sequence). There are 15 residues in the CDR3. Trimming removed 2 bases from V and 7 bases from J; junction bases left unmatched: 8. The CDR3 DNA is TGTGCCAGCAGCTTTGGAAGGGGGCGAGGCGGGGAGCTGTTTTTT. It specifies CASSFGRGRGGELFF.

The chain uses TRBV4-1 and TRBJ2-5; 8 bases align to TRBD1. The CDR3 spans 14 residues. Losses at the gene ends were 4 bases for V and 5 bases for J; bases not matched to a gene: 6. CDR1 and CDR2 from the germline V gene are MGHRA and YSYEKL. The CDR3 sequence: CASSLTQGAETQYF. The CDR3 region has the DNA TGCGCCAGCAGCCTGACCCAGGGGGCCGAGACCCAGTACTTC.

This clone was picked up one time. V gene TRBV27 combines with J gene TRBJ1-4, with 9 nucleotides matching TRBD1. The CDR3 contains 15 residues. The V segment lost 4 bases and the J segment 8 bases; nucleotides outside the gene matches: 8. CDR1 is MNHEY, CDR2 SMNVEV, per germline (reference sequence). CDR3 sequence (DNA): TGTGCCAGCAGTTCCCTGGGACAGGGTCAAGAAAAACTGTTTTTT. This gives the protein CASSSLGQGQEKLFF.

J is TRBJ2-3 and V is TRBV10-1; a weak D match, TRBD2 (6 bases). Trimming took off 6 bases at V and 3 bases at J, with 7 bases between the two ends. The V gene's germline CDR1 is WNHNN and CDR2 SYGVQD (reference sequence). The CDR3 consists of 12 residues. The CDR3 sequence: CASSRGTDTQYF. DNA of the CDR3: TGCGCCAGCAGCCGGGGGACAGATACGCAGTATTTT.

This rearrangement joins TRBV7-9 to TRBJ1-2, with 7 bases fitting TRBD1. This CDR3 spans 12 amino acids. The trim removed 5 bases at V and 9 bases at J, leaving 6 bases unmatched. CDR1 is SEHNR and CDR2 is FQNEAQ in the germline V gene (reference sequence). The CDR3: CASSPTQGSYTF. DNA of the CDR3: TGTGCCAGCAGCCCCACACAGGGGAGCTACACCTTC. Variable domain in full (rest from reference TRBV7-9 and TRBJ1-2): DTGVSQNPRHKITKRGQNVTFRCDPISEHNRLYWYRQTLGQGPEFLTYFQNEAQLEKSRLLSDRFSAERPKGSFSTLEIQRTEQGDSAMYLCASSPTQGSYTFGSGTRLTVV.

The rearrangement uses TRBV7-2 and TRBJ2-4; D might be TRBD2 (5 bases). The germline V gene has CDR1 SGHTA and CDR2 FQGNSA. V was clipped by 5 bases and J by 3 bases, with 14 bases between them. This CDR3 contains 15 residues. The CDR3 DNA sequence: TGTGCCAGCAGCCCAAAAGGAGGAGACAAAAACATTCAGTACTTC. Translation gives CASSPKGGDKNIQYF.

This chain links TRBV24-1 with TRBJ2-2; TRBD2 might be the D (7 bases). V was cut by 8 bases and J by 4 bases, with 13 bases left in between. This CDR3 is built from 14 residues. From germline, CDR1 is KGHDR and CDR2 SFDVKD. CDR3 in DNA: TGTGCCACCATCCGGGGGGCGGGCACCGGGGAGCTGTTTTTT. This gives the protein CATIRGAGTGELFF.

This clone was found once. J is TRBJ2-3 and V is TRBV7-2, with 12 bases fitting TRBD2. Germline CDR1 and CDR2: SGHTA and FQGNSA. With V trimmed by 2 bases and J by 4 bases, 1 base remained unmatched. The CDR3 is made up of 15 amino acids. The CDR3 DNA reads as TGTGCCAGCAGCTTAAGACTAGCGGGAGCAGATACGCAGTATTTT. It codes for CASSLRLAGADTQYF.

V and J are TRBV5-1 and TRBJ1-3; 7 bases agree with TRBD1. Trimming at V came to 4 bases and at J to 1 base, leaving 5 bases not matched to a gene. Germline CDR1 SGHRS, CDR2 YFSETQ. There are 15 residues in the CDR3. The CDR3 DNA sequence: TGCGCCAGCAGCCCTACAGGGGATTCTGGAAACACCATATATTTT. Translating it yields CASSPTGDSGNTIYF.